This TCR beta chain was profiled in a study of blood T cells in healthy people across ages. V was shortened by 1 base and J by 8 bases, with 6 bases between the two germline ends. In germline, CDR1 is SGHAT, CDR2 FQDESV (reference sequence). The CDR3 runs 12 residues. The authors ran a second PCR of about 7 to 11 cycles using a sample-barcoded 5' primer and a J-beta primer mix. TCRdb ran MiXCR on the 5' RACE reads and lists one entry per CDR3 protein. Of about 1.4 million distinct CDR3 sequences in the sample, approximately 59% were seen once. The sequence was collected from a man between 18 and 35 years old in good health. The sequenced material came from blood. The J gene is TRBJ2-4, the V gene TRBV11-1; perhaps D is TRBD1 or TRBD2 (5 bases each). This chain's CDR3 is CASSLVGDIQYF. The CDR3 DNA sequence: TGTGCCAGCAGCTTAGTGGGGGACATTCAGTACTTC. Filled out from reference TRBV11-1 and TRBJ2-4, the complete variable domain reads EAEVAQSPRYKITEKSQAVAFWCDPISGHATLYWYRQILGQGPELLVQFQDESVVDDSQLPKDRFSAERLKGVDSTLKIQPAELGDSAMYLCASSLVGDIQYFGAGTRLSVL.